The present T cell receptor (beta chain) was sequenced within a study of T cell responses to AZD1222 COVID-19 vaccine. About this clone: Within the sample, other DNA sequences also encode this same CDR3.

Assay used: immunoSEQ multiplex PCR; TCRdb lists only in-frame clones, some missing. Among tens of thousands of clones listed, about 88% were seen once. In germline, CDR1 is SGDLS, CDR2 YYNGEE. The length of the CDR3 is 16 residues. V lost 0 bases and J 4 bases, leaving 15 bases between the germline ends. The source is an adult who received the AZD1222 COVID-19 vaccine. The chain joins TRBV9 to TRBJ2-3, with D possibly matching TRBD2 (6 bases). This sample comprised peripheral blood, obtained 28 days after the second AZD1222 dose. CDR3 loop: CASSVVGGGSADTQYF. In DNA form, the CDR3 reads TGTGCCAGCAGCGTAGTCGGGGGAGGTAGTGCAGATACGCAGTATTTT.